Below are 8 T cell receptor beta chains sequenced from a single sample in a study of blood T cell repertoires in COVID-19. Generated by immunoSEQ multiplex PCR, the TCRdb table keeps only in-frame clones and is missing some. Of fewer than 45,000 clones listed, about 80% are singletons. The sequenced sample was peripheral blood. Receptor source: a man aged 65-85 years with acute or convalescent COVID-19.

This clone was counted only a few times. The V gene is TRBV5-1, the J gene TRBJ1-2; D uncertain. Trimming took off 0 bases at V and 4 bases at J, with 10 bases between the two ends. In germline, CDR1 is SGHRS, CDR2 YFSETQ. CDR3 length: 14 amino acids. The CDR3, as DNA: TGCGCCAGCAGCTTGGTGGCGTACAGCTATGGCTACACCTTC. Protein sequence: CASSLVAYSYGYTF.

The chain couples TRBV7-3 to TRBJ2-5, with 10 bases lining up with TRBD2. Germline values: CDR1 SGHTA, CDR2 FQGTGA. The J segment lost 6 bases and the V segment lost 5 bases, leaving 6 bases of the junction unmatched. The CDR3 sequence is 14 residues long. In DNA form, the CDR3 reads TGTGCCAGCAGCCAGAGCGGGGGGGCCAAGACCCAGTACTTC. It yields the protein CASSQSGGAKTQYF.

This clone was detected only once. CDR3 region: CASSRDTHNEQFF. Here the CDR3 DNA reads TGTGCCAGCAGCAGGGACACCCACAATGAGCAGTTCTTC. The chain joins TRBV3-1 (or the pseudogene TRBV3-2) to TRBJ2-1, with TRBD1 as a possible D gene (6 bases). This CDR3 comprises 13 residues. Germline V CDR1 and CDR2: LGHDT, YNNKEL (reference sequence). Between the trimmed V and J ends, which lost 5 bases and 5 bases, there was a span of 10 bases.

This clone was observed many times. The V call is TRBV7-9, the J call TRBJ1-6; 11 nucleotides match TRBD1. This CDR3 has 15 residues. V was clipped by 5 bases and J by 12 bases; unmatched bases: 9. Germline V gives CDR1 SEHNR, CDR2 FQNEAQ (reference sequence). In DNA, the CDR3 is TGTGCCAGCAGCGGAAGGACAGGGGGCTTCGTACCCCTCCACTTT. Amino acid sequence: CASSGRTGGFVPLHF.

V usage is TRBV5-4 and J usage is TRBJ2-2, with a possible D match to TRBD1 (7 bases). Germline values: CDR1 SGHNT, CDR2 YYREEE (reference sequence). The V end lost 4 bases, the J end lost 3 bases, and 16 bases lay between the germline ends. This CDR3 contains 16 residues. The CDR3 loop reads CASSIYRGGDTGELFF. The CDR3, as DNA: TGTGCCAGCAGCATATACAGGGGCGGGGACACCGGGGAGCTGTTTTTT. The complete variable domain, with remaining parts taken from reference TRBV5-4 and TRBJ2-2, reads ETGVTQSPTHLIKTRGQQVTLRCSSQSGHNTVSWYQQALGQGPQFIFQYYREEENGRGNFPPRFSGLQFPNYSSELNVNALELDDSALYLCASSIYRGGDTGELFFGEGSRLTVL.

The rearrangement links TRBV6-2 or TRBV6-3 to TRBJ2-7; TRBD2 matches at 9 bases. From germline, CDR1 is MNHEY and CDR2 SVGEGT. This CDR3 spans 16 amino acids. J was trimmed by 3 bases and V by 2 bases; bases with no gene match: 8. Here the CDR3 DNA reads TGTGCCAGCAGTTACGGGGGGACTAGCTTTAACTACGAGCAGTACTTC. Its translation: CASSYGGTSFNYEQYF.

The J gene is TRBJ2-5, the V gene TRBV28; no definite D call. CDR3 size: 16 residues. V lost 2 bases and J 6 bases, leaving 19 bases between the germline ends. Germline V CDR1 and CDR2: MDHEN, SYDVKM. For the CDR3, the DNA is TGTGCCAGCAGTTTACCGGCTGGCGGCCGAGAAAAGACCCAGTACTTC. Amino acids: CASSLPAGGREKTQYF.

This sequence joins TRBV6-5 and TRBJ2-1; 9 positions agree with TRBD1. The CDR3 loop spans 15 amino acids. Germline trimming cut 6 bases from V and 3 bases from J; bases unmatched to any gene: 6. The germline V gene encodes CDR1 MNHEY and CDR2 SVGAGI. CDR3 amino acids: CASRQQGADYNEQFF. DNA of the CDR3: TGTGCCAGCAGGCAACAGGGGGCGGACTACAATGAGCAGTTCTTC.